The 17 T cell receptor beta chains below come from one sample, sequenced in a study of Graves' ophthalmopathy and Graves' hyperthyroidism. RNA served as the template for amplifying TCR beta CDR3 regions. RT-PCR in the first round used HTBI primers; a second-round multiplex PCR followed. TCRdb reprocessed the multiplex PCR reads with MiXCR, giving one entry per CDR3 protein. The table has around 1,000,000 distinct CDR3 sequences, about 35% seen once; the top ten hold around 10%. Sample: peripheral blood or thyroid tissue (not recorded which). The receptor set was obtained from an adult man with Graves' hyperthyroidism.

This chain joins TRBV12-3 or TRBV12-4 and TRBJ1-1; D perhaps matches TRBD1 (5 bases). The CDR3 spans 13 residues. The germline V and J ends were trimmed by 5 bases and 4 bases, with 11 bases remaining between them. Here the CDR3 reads CASSKGVFTEAFF. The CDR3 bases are TGTGCCAGCAGTAAAGGGGTATTCACTGAAGCTTTCTTT.

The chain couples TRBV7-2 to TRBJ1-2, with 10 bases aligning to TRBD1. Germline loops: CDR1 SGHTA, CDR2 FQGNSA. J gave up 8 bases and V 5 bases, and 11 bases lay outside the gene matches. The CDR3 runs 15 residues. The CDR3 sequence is CASSARTGGREGYTF. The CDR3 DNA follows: TGTGCCAGCAGCGCCCGGACAGGGGGAAGGGAGGGCTACACCTTC. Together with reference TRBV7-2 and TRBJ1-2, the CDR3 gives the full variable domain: GAGVSQSPSNKVTEKGKDVELRCDPISGHTALYWYRQSLGQGLEFLIYFQGNSAPDKSGLPSDRFSAERTGGSVSTLTIQRTQQEDSAVYLCASSARTGGREGYTFGSGTRLTVV.

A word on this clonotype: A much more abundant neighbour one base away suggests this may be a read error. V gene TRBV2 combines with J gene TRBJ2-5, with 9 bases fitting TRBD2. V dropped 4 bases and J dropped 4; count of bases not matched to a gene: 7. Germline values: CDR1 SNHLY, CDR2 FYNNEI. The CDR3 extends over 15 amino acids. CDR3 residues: CASSVQKLAGETQYF. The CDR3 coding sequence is TGTGCCAGCAGTGTGCAGAAACTAGCGGGAGAGACCCAGTACTTC.

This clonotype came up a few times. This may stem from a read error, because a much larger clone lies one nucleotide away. Written as DNA, the CDR3 is TGCAGCGTTGTAGAGAACGAGCGGTACTTC. It translates to CSVVENERYF. V usage is TRBV29-1 and J usage is TRBJ2-7; D unresolved. This CDR3 comprises 10 residues. In germline, CDR1 is SQVTM, CDR2 ANQGSEA.

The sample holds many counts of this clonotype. The CDR3 sequence is CASSPSGPWTSYEQYF. In nucleotides, the CDR3 is TGTGCCAGCAGTCCCTCGGGACCATGGACCTCCTACGAGCAGTACTTC. The chain couples TRBV12-3 or TRBV12-4 to TRBJ2-7; D could derive from TRBD1 or TRBD2 (5 bases each). The V and J ends lost 5 bases and 0 bases respectively, with 17 bases between them. This CDR3 comprises 16 residues.

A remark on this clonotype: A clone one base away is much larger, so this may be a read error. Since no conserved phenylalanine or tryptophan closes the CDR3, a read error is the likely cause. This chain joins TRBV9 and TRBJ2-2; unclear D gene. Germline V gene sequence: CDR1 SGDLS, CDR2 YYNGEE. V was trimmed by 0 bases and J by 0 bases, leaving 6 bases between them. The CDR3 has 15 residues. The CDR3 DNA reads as TGTGCCAGCAGCGTAGGAGACGCGAACACCGGGGAGCTGTTTCTT. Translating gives CASSVGDANTGELFL.

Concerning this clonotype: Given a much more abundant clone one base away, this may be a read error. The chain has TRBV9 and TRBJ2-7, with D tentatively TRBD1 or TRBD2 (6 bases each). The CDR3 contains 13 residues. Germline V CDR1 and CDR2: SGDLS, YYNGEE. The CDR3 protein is CASSAGATYEQHF. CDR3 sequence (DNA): TGTGCCAGCAGCGCGGGGGCCACCTACGAGCAGCACTTC.

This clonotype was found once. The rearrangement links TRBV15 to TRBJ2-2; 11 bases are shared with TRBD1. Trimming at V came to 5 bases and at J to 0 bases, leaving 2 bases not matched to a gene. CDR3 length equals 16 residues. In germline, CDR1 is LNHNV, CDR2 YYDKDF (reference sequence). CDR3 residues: CATSGGQGANTGELFF. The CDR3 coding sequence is TGTGCCACCAGCGGGGGACAGGGGGCGAACACCGGGGAGCTGTTTTTT.

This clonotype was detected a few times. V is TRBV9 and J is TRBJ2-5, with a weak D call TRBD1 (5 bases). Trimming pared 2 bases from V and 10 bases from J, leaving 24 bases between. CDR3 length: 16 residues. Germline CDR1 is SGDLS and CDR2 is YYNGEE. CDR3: CASSVVGRPKDVCQYF. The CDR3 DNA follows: TGTGCCAGCAGCGTTGTGGGGCGGCCGAAGGATGTTTGCCAGTACTTC.

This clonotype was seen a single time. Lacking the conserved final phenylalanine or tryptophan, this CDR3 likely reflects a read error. CDR3 nucleotide sequence: TGTGCCATCAGTGAGGGGGACTTAAGGAACACTGAAGCTTTCCTT. Amino acid sequence: CAISEGDLRNTEAFL. The rearrangement joins TRBV10-3 to TRBJ1-1; a possible D gene is TRBD1 (5 bases). Deletions cut 2 bases from V and 1 base from J, with 11 bases between. The CDR3 consists of 15 residues. The V gene's germline CDR1 is ENHRY and CDR2 SYGVKD.

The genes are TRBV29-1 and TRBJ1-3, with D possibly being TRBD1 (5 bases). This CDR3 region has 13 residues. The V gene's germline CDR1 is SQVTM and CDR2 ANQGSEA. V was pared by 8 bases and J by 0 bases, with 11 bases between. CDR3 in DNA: TGCAGCCCCAGGACATTCTCTGGAAACACCATATATTTT. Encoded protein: CSPRTFSGNTIYF.

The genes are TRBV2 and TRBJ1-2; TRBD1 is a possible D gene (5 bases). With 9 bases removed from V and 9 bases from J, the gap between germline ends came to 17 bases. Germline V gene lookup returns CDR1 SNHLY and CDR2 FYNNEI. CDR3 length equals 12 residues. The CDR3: CARGTPYRSYTF. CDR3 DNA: TGTGCCAGAGGGACTCCATATAGGAGCTACACCTTC.

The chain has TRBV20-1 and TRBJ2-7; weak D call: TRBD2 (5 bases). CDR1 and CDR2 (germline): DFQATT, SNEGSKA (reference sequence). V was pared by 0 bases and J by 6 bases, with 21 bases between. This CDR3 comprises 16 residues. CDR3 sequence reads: CSAREIRSTKVGEQYF. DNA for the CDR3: TGCAGTGCTAGAGAAATACGTTCGACTAAGGTTGGCGAGCAGTACTTC.

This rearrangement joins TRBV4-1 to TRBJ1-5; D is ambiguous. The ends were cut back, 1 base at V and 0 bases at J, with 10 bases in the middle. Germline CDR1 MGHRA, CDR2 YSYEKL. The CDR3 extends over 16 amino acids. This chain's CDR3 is CASSQVSENSNQPQHF. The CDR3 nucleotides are TGCGCCAGCAGCCAAGTCTCGGAGAATAGCAATCAGCCCCAGCATTTT.

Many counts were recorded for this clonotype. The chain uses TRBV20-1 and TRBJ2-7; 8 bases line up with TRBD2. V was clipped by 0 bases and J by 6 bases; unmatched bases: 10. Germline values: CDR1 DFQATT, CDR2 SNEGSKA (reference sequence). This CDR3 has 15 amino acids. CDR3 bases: TGCAGTGCTAGAGATCTACGGGAGGGCCGTTCCGAGCAGTACTTC. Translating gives CSARDLREGRSEQYF.

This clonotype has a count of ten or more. The CDR3 DNA is TGTGCCACCAGCAGAGATCCCTTGGCTGGGGCCAACGTCCTGACTTTC. It encodes CATSRDPLAGANVLTF. The chain carries TRBV15 and TRBJ2-6, with no clear D. Germline V CDR1 and CDR2: LNHNV, YYDKDF (reference sequence). With 0 bases removed from V and 2 bases from J, the gap between germline ends came to 8 bases. CDR3 length: 16 amino acids.

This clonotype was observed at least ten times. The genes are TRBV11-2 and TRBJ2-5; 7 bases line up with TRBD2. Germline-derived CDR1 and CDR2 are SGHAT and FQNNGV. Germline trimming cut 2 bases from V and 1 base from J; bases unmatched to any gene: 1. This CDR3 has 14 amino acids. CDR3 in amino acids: CASSLSGVQETQYF. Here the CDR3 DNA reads TGTGCCAGCAGCTTAAGCGGGGTCCAAGAGACCCAGTACTTC.